The 17 T cell receptor beta chains presented below share a single source sample, sequenced in a study of blood T cell repertoires in COVID-19. Sequenced by immunoSEQ multiplex PCR; TCRdb stores in-frame clones only, minus some. The sample records 400,000 or so clones, 80% to 90% being singletons. The sample consisted of PBMCs or T cells enriched from blood (not recorded which). These receptors were collected from a man aged 40-49 years in a cohort exposed to, infected with or recovered from COVID-19 (not recorded which).

The genes are TRBV3-1 (or the pseudogene TRBV3-2) and TRBJ2-3, with D perhaps matching TRBD2 (6 bases). The CDR3 length is 16 residues. V lost 4 bases, J lost 3 bases, and 17 bases lay in between. CDR1 is LGHDT, CDR2 YNNKEL, per germline (reference sequence). In DNA, the CDR3 is TGTGCCAGCAGCCCGACCGGGACTTCGCCGACAGATACGCAGTATTTT. Amino acid sequence: CASSPTGTSPTDTQYF.

The V call is TRBV27, the J call TRBJ1-2, with 7 bases aligning to TRBD1. In germline, CDR1 is MNHEY, CDR2 SMNVEV (reference sequence). The V segment lost 2 bases and the J segment 8 bases; nucleotides outside the gene matches: 8. The CDR3 sequence is 14 residues long. The CDR3 region is CASSLTGALRGYTF. The CDR3 DNA reads as TGTGCCAGCAGTTTAACAGGGGCTCTCAGGGGCTACACCTTC.

The chain has TRBV7-9 and TRBJ1-2; no clear D gene. Germline CDR1 and CDR2: SEHNR and FQNEAQ (reference sequence). Trimming left V 1 base short and J 7 bases short, with 10 bases between. CDR3 length: 13 residues. CDR3 coding DNA: TGTGCCAGCAGCTTAGGTGCGGATCGTGGCTACACCTTC. It specifies CASSLGADRGYTF.

The chain employs TRBV7-9 and TRBJ1-3; D remains ambiguous. Between the trimmed V and J ends, which lost 1 base and 4 bases, there was a span of 11 bases. The CDR3 consists of 15 residues. Germline V gene lookup returns CDR1 SEHNR and CDR2 FQNEAQ (reference sequence). The DNA for the CDR3 is TGTGCCAGCAGCTTAGAACTTTCGTTCGGAAACACCATATATTTT. As protein: CASSLELSFGNTIYF. Full variable domain (remainder filled in from reference TRBV7-9 and TRBJ1-3): DTGVSQNPRHKITKRGQNVTFRCDPISEHNRLYWYRQTLGQGPEFLTYFQNEAQLEKSRLLSDRFSAERPKGSFSTLEIQRTEQGDSAMYLCASSLELSFGNTIYFGEGSWLTVV.

The V call is TRBV12-5, the J call TRBJ2-2; 8 bases agree with TRBD1. V was clipped by 4 bases and J by 4 bases; unmatched bases: 5. Germline values: CDR1 LGHNT, CDR2 FRNRAP. CDR3 length equals 15 residues. The CDR3 nucleotides read TGTGCTAGTGGTTGGCAGGGGGCTAGCACCGGGGAGCTGTTTTTT. Translating gives CASGWQGASTGELFF.

J is TRBJ2-1 and V is TRBV7-2; 9 bases fit TRBD1. The CDR3 extends over 13 amino acids. CDR1 is SGHTA, CDR2 FQGNSA, per germline. Unmatched junction bases numbered 4, after V lost 6 bases and J lost 7 bases. The CDR3 spells CASRRDRVNEQFF. CDR3 nucleotides: TGTGCCAGCAGACGGGACAGGGTTAATGAGCAGTTCTTC.

The rearrangement joins TRBV19 to TRBJ1-4; tentative D call: TRBD1 (5 bases). This CDR3 is built from 15 residues. Per germline, CDR1 LNHDA and CDR2 SQIVND (reference sequence). The V gene lost 5 bases and the J gene lost 4 bases, with 14 bases spanning the gap. CDR3 residues: CASSEDSLGNEKLFF. In DNA, the CDR3 is TGTGCCAGTAGTGAAGACAGTCTAGGTAATGAAAAACTGTTTTTT. Full variable domain (outside the CDR3, taken from reference TRBV19 and TRBJ1-4): DGGITQSPKYLFRKEGQNVTLSCEQNLNHDAMYWYRQDPGQGLRLIYYSQIVNDFQKGDIAEGYSVSREKKESFPLTVTSAQKNPTAFYLCASSEDSLGNEKLFFGSGTQLSVL.

This clone was seen a few times. The chain combines TRBV9 with TRBJ1-3; 8 bases are shared with TRBD1. Germline V CDR1 and CDR2: SGDLS, YYNGEE. The CDR3 totals 18 residues. V trimming: 0 bases; J trimming: 0 bases; junction bases outside the gene matches: 8. This CDR3 is CASSVGPGGETSGNTIYF. Written as DNA, the CDR3 is TGTGCCAGCAGCGTAGGGCCAGGGGGCGAGACCTCTGGAAACACCATATATTTT.

The rearrangement joins TRBV5-1 to TRBJ2-3, with 9 bases fitting TRBD1. The CDR3 spans 14 residues. Germline trimming cut 4 bases from V and 5 bases from J; bases unmatched to any gene: 5. CDR1 SGHRS and CDR2 YFSETQ come from the germline V gene. For the CDR3, the DNA is TGCGCCAGCAGCCCGGGACAGGGAGGAGATACGCAGTATTTT. As protein: CASSPGQGGDTQYF.

This chain uses TRBV9 with TRBJ2-6; 7 bases match TRBD2. Germline lookup yields CDR1 SGDLS and CDR2 YYNGEE. This CDR3 is 17 amino acids long. Trimming removed 4 bases from V and 0 bases from J; junction bases left unmatched: 7. The CDR3 sequence: CASSPLALNSGANVLTF. In nucleotides, the CDR3 is TGTGCCAGCAGCCCACTAGCGCTTAACTCTGGGGCCAACGTCCTGACTTTC.

V and J are TRBV5-6 and TRBJ2-7; TRBD1 might be the D (5 bases). The germline V gene encodes CDR1 SGHDT and CDR2 YYEEEE. Trimming left V 0 bases short and J 2 bases short, with 12 bases between. The CDR3 is 15 amino acids. The CDR3 protein is CASSLGAGITYEQYF. CDR3 coding DNA: TGTGCCAGCAGCTTGGGGGCAGGGATCACCTACGAGCAGTACTTC.

This chain uses TRBV27 with TRBJ1-3; D is ambiguous. CDR3 length equals 13 residues. The V end lost 3 bases, the J end lost 0 bases, and 3 bases lay between the germline ends. Germline CDR1 reads MNHEY; CDR2 reads SMNVEV (reference sequence). The CDR3 region is CASSFNSGNTIYF. The CDR3 region has the DNA TGTGCCAGCAGTTTTAACTCTGGAAACACCATATATTTT.

The chain combines TRBV27 with TRBJ2-3; D perhaps matches TRBD1 (5 bases). This CDR3 region has 15 residues. Germline CDR1 reads MNHEY; CDR2 reads SMNVEV (reference sequence). Between the trimmed V and J ends, which lost 5 bases and 0 bases, there was a span of 12 bases. Here the CDR3 reads CASSTRQLSTDTQYF. DNA for the CDR3: TGTGCCAGCAGTACCCGACAGCTAAGCACAGATACGCAGTATTTT.

The J gene is TRBJ2-2, the V gene TRBV7-9, with a weak D call TRBD1 (5 bases). The CDR3 covers 14 residues. V was shortened by 10 bases and J by 3 bases, with 15 bases between the two germline ends. CDR1 is SEHNR and CDR2 is FQNEAQ in the germline V gene (reference sequence). The CDR3 sequence is CATRWGYDTGELFF. The CDR3 DNA reads TGTGCCACCCGGTGGGGCTACGACACCGGGGAGCTGTTTTTT.

Only one count was recorded for this clone. This chain uses TRBV19 with TRBJ1-1, with 7 nucleotides matching TRBD1. The junction had 6 bases not matched to a gene; V was cut back by 6 bases and J by 5 bases. CDR3 length: 13 residues. CDR1 LNHDA and CDR2 SQIVND come from the germline V gene (reference sequence). CDR3 amino acids: CASRERGQTEAFF. In DNA, the CDR3 is TGTGCCAGTAGGGAAAGGGGGCAGACTGAAGCTTTCTTT.

This clone was seen a few times. The genes are TRBV7-3 and TRBJ2-2; tentatively, D is TRBD2 (5 bases). The CDR3 extends over 17 amino acids. V lost 3 bases and J 4 bases, leaving 18 bases between the germline ends. Germline lookup yields CDR1 SGHTA and CDR2 FQGTGA. The CDR3 reads CASSFSSDMGVTGELFF. As DNA, the CDR3 is TGTGCCAGCAGCTTTTCGTCAGACATGGGAGTCACCGGGGAGCTGTTTTTT.

The chain carries TRBV27 and TRBJ2-1; TRBD2 matches 8 bases. Germline CDR1 is MNHEY and CDR2 is SMNVEV (reference sequence). The CDR3 is made up of 14 amino acids. The trim removed 4 bases at V and 4 bases at J, leaving 3 bases unmatched. Written as DNA, the CDR3 is TGTGCCAGCAGTTCTAGCGGGCTTTACAATGAGCAGTTCTTC. Protein product: CASSSSGLYNEQFF.